This T cell receptor beta chain was captured in a study of cytomegalovirus exposure and HLA in healthy donors (dated by TCRdb to 2015 to 2018). Context from the whole study: According to an earlier analysis of a few hundred of the donors, 200 million or so T cells yielded 100 million or so unique TCR beta sequences and less than 300 Gb of sequence data. In an earlier analysis of several hundred of the donors, high-throughput TCR beta sequencing was used to judge whether each TCR beta V gene segment behaved as functional or pseudogenic. A later analysis re-examined previously published TCR beta repertoires from more than 600 donors and added high-resolution HLA genotyping to investigate patterns of TCR occurrence. HLA typing covered class I and class II loci at four-digit resolution. Roughly 300 gigabases of sequencing data and tens of millions of unique TCR sequences made up an early release that covered 500 to 700 HLA-typed donors. Among 350 to 400 genotyped donors of the cohort, an average of about 240,000 unique TCR beta nucleotide sequences were sequenced per donor, roughly a sixth of them non-productive. Donor age, sex, ethnicity and CMV serostatus were compiled alongside the repertoire data. A later genetic analysis took genome-wide SNP genotypes for about 60% of the roughly 670 donors and used that subset as a discovery cohort. The number of donors typed differed by locus, with 629-630 for A, B, C, DRB1 and DQB1, around 500 for DQA1, about 610 for DPA1, and around 460 for DPB1. Of the 350 to 450 genotyped donors, around 81% fell in the genetic ancestry cluster associated with self-reported Caucasian donors. Rather than using new phenotypic data, the later analysis identified candidate immune exposures from TCR beta sequences and from how often those sequences occurred across donors. Every discovery cohort repertoire had been produced on one sequencing platform. Several DR-DQ haplotypes were treated as single units for association and clustering because of strong linkage in the cohort. Using immunosequencing, the study profiled T cell repertoires from about 610 subjects and related those repertoires to cytomegalovirus serostatus. The study aimed to test whether cataloging public T cell receptors could reveal signatures of past pathogen exposure. Along with the approximately 670-subject first cohort, a separate validation cohort of over a hundred different subjects was used. To predict cytomegalovirus infection status, the study brought together high-throughput TCR immunosequencing, statistical association of individual TCRs with disease status, and machine learning. General conclusions and limits of the study: Assigning TCR associations to individual alleles was difficult when HLA alleles, especially DR and DQ, strongly co-occurred. Because HLA typing was missing for some donors at each locus, association tests included only the typed subset. In a later analysis, the rate of TCR association differed among HLA loci, with DRB1 alleles having the most associated TCRs and HLA-C alleles having the fewest. According to a later analysis, parvovirus B19, influenza, CMV and Epstein-Barr virus appeared linked to several top co-occurrence clusters. CMV serostatus was the only immune exposure information available for the cohort. According to a later genetic analysis, donors in an Asian-associated ancestry cluster had fewer N-insertions in productive TCRs than the roughly 660-donor mean. The earlier analysis of 587 of the donors excluded fewer than 20 rarely observed V segments, including chromosome 9 orphons, because counts were too low. The sequencing pipeline was judged likely to have produced a cluster of highly shared sequence variants as a technical artifact. Most TCR sequences were seen in very few donors, while some public TCRs were found in many individuals. It was suggested by the authors that the approach could potentially be generalized to other disease states and immunological phenotypes. According to a later analysis, most CMV-associated TCR beta chains appeared to be HLA-restricted, and the HLA associations seemed to be driven largely by CMV exposure. In an earlier analysis of approximately 600 of the donors, most TCR beta V segments were observed in productive rearrangements about 90% or about 30% of the time, broadly matching IMGT annotations. In a later analysis, HLA-associated TCR beta chains were found to be more clonally expanded and to have lower generation probabilities than equally common non-associated chains. In both the original and validation cohorts, the classifier was reported to diagnose cytomegalovirus status with high specificity and sensitivity. In this cohort, only TCR beta chains were sequenced, and detectable features were limited by the absence of alpha or paired-chain data. The study listed over 150 TCR beta chains as associated with cytomegalovirus. Correlated functional status among segregating V segments might reflect linkage disequilibrium, but an unknown experimental factor could not be ruled out. A further reported finding was that TCR beta sequences accurately predicted the HLA-A and HLA-B alleles for most subjects in the first cohort. Sequencing depth was assumed to be roughly uniform across donors in the presence/absence analyses, though that assumption may not hold. V-gene and J-gene trimming of TCR beta chains was associated with a missense DCLRE1C variant in a later genetic analysis, and the association was replicated in an independent cohort. A few of the identified cytomegalovirus-associated TCR beta chains were confirmed in vitro to be specific for cytomegalovirus antigens. Specific HLA alleles were associated with about 17,000 TCR beta sequences at a false discovery rate of 0.05 in a later analysis. Some IMGT-functional V segments, including TRBV6-2 and TRBV6-3, could not be told apart with the 87-base-pair reads, so those segments were excluded.

Comment on this clone: Its antigen is not yet known. Base qualities are missing; no much larger clone stands one base away.

The CDR3 sequence holds 14 residues, the cysteine and phenylalanine included. The kept DNA is CDR3 alone, 42 bases in frame from the first base. V loses 7 bases, J loses 2 bases, and the germline ends lie 15 bases apart. From a lookup of the germline V gene, CDR1 and CDR2 are MGHDK and SYGVNS. The library was built by means of the immunoSEQ multiplex PCR assay. A mixture of 60 forward primers for TCR Vbeta segments and 13 reverse primers for TCR Jbeta segments was used in the multiplex PCR. A multiplex PCR assay on genomic DNA amplified the CDR3 region of rearranged TCR beta genes. On the Illumina HiSeq System, the amplified TCR beta libraries were sequenced as 87-base-pair reads. As for how the authors treated the data: In a later analysis, tens of millions of unique TCR beta chains were counted across the roughly 610 repertoires, and roughly 11 million of these chains were shared by at least two donors. A nearest-neighbor algorithm error-corrected the raw reads and collapsed the reads into unique sequences, merging closely related sequences to remove PCR and sequencing errors. CDR3 sequences were aligned to IMGT reference sequences to assign V, D and J gene segments. Each retained sequence needed at least a six-nucleotide match to both a V gene segment and a J gene segment. Rearrangements were called productive when the CDR3 lacked stop codons and stayed in frame with V and J; all others were non-productive. Following IMGT convention, CDR3 was defined as the stretch from the second conserved V-encoded cysteine to the conserved J-encoded phenylalanine. In an earlier analysis of approximately 500 of the donors, sequences lacking an unambiguous match to a single V gene segment were excluded. An earlier analysis of around 600 of the donors classified V segments as functional when productive rearrangements were above 56.7% and as segregating when the standard deviation between donors was above 5%. A statistical classification framework was built to diagnose cytomegalovirus status from the catalog of TCR beta chain sequences. A later analysis assigned V and J genes by comparing TCR nucleotide sequences with IMGT/GENE-DB human TR gene sequences. The TCRdist pipeline was used in a later analysis to assign CDR3 sequences and most-parsimonious VDJ recombination scenarios. In a later analysis, each TCR beta chain was defined by its CDR3 amino acid sequence together with its V-gene family, and reads lacking a unique V-gene family were excluded. As a way to deal with suspected cross-contamination and a sequencing artifact, a later analysis dropped 450 to 600 nucleotide sequences that were highly shared and had low generation probability. In a later analysis, a clonal expansion index for each public chain was calculated from normalized within-repertoire ranks of inferred template counts. Generation probabilities in a later analysis came from a VDJ recombination model fitted to out-of-frame rearrangements, and those results were checked against IGoR. A later analysis scored TCR-TCR, TCR-HLA and TCR-CMV co-occurrence with hypergeometric tests, applying a repertoire-size bias correction to TCR pairs. A later analysis estimated false discovery rates by permuting HLA or CMV assignments 20 times. In a later analysis, co-occurring TCRs were grouped using DBSCAN, with TCRdist sequence similarity added in when clustering inside HLA-allele-positive subsets. Repertoires with fewer than 30,000 or more than 120,000 public chains were left out of co-occurrence clustering, as were roughly five repertoires with anomalous nucleotide sharing. Drawn from immuneACCESS, this table holds only the in-frame rearrangements with V and J called that TCRdb kept. Clones are partly lost; checked studies trace under half to an unresolved V gene and leave the rest unexplained. V and J calls and clone size follow that table, whereas D and trimming were derived from the DNA. This sample comprises 150,000 or so clones, about four fifths of them detected only once. The top ten clones comprise less than 3.5% of the sample.

In total, about 650 healthy bone marrow donors made up the cohort. At the time of sampling, every cohort member was nominally healthy, though immune exposures that went unrecorded were likely present. The donor was CMV seronegative and was included in the group of several hundred seronegative cohort members. Each donor provided a peripheral blood sample, and peripheral blood mononuclear cells were used for TCR beta sequencing. The Qiagen DNeasy Blood Extraction Kit was used to extract genomic DNA from the blood cell samples. The receptor was derived from a man younger than 35 in good health and CMV-seronegative. Sequenced: PBMCs. Recombination connected TRBV25-1 to TRBJ2-7, and possibly TRBD2, on 7 matching bases. The CDR3 has the sequence CASTLEGGTYEQYF. The nucleotide sequence reads as follows: TGTGCCAGCACCCTCGAGGGGGGGACCTACGAGCAGTACTTC.